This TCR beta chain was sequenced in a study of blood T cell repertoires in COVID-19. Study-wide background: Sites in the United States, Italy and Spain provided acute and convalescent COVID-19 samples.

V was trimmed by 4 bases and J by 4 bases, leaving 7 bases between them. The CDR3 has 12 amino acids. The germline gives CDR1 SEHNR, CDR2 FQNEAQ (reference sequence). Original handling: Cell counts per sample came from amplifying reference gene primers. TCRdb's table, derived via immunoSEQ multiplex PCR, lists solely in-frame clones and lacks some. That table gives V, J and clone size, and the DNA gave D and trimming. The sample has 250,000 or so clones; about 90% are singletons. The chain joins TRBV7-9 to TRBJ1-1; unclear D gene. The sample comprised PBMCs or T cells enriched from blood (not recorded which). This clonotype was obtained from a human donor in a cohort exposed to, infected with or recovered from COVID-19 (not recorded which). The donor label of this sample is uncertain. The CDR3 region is CASSSSPTEAFF. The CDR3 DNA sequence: TGTGCCAGCAGCTCCTCCCCCACTGAAGCTTTCTTT.